This T cell receptor beta chain was captured in a study of cytomegalovirus exposure and HLA in healthy donors. In the study overall: Samples from HLA-typed donors yielded 65 million to 90 million unique TCRs in an early data release. The study, taken as a whole, reports: Per a prior analysis, the majority of TCR beta V segments were productive roughly 87% or roughly 30% of the time. It was only CMV serostatus that was available as immune exposure information.

This PCR relied on a set of 60 Vbeta primers and 13 Jbeta primers. The method was immunoSEQ multiplex PCR; TCRdb's version includes in-frame clones alone and lacks a portion of them. Here the sample spans about 160,000 clones, around 82% being singletons. This CDR3 is built from 16 residues. Germline V gene sequence: CDR1 MNHEY, CDR2 SMNVEV (reference sequence). The V gene end was trimmed by 5 bases and the J gene end by 3 bases; junction bases not matched to a gene: 9. About this clone itself: Its target is not known.

The source is a man aged 25 to 40 in good health and CMV-seronegative. The chain links TRBV27 to TRBJ2-3, with 9 bases identical to TRBD2. The specimen was PBMCs. The CDR3 loop is CASSVLAGVGTDTQYF. DNA of the CDR3: TGTGCCAGCAGTGTCTTAGCGGGGGTGGGGACAGATACGCAGTATTTT.